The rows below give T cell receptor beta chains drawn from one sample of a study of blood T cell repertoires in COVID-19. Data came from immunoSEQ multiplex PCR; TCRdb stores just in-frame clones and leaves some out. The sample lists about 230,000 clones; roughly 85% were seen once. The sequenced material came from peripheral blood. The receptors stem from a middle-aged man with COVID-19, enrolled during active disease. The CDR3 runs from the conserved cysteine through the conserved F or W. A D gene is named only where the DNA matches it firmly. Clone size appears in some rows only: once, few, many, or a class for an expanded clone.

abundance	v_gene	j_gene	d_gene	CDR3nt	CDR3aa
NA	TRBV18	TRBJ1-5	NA	TGTGCCAGCTCACTTTTCCCCTGGGCAGGGAGCAATCAGCCCCAGCATTTT	CASSLFPWAGSNQPQHF
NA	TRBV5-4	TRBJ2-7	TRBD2	TGTGCCAGCAGCCGATTGGGCGGGGGGGTTGAGCAGTACTTC	CASSRLGGGVEQYF
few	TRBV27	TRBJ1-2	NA	TGTGCCAGCAGTTTCTCCCTAGGCAGGGCGAACTATGGCTACACCTTC	CASSFSLGRANYGYTF
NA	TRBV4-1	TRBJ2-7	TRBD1	TGCGCCAGCAGCCACCCGGGACAGGGGGATAACGAGCAGTACTTC	CASSHPGQGDNEQYF
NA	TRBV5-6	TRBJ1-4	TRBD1	TGTGCCAGCAGCGGGGGACAGGCGCGTTATGAAAAACTGTTTTTT	CASSGGQARYEKLFF
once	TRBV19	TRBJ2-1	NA	TGTGCCAGTAGTATGGTCGGCTACCCGAGGGTTAATGAGCAGTTCTTC	CASSMVGYPRVNEQFF
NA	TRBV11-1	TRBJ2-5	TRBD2	TGTGCCAGCAGCCGGACTAGCGGGGGGCTTGGAGAGACCCAGTACTTC	CASSRTSGGLGETQYF
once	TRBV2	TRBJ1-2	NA	TGTGCCAGCAAAAGGGGGGGGCAGGTCGGTGGTGGCTACACCTTC	CASKRGGQVGGGYTF
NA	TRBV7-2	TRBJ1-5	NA	TGTGCCAGCAGCTTTTTGGACTGGAGCAATCAGCCCCAGCATTTT	CASSFLDWSNQPQHF
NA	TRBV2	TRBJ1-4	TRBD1	TGTGCCAGCATGGGACAGTTTAATGAAAAACTGTTTTTT	CASMGQFNEKLFF
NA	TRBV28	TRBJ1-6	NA	TGTGCCAGCAGTTTTGTAGAATATAATTCACCCCTCCACTTT	CASSFVEYNSPLHF
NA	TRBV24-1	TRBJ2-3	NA	TGTGCCACCAGTGGAGGGGGTACGCAGTATTTT	CATSGGGTQYF
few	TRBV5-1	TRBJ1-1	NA	TGCGCCAGCAGCTTGTTATCAGGGTACACTGAAGCTTTCTTT	CASSLLSGYTEAFF
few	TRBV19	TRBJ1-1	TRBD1	TGTGCCAGTAGTTCGACAGGGATGAACACTGAAGCTTTCTTT	CASSSTGMNTEAFF
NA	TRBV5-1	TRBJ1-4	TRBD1	TGCGCCAGCAGCTTGGCCACCGGACAGGGCGGGAAACTGTTTTTT	CASSLATGQGGKLFF
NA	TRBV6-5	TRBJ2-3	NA	TGTGCCAGCAGTCCCCGGGGATTGGCAGATACGCAGTATTTT	CASSPRGLADTQYF
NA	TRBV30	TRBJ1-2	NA	TGTGCCTGGATTCACGCCGGGTACTATGGCTACACCTTC	CAWIHAGYYGYTF
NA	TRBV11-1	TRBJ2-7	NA	TGTGCCAGCAGCTTAGACAGAATGGACGAGCAGTACTTC	CASSLDRMDEQYF
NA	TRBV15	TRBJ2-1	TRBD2	TGTGCCACCAGCTTCCTAGCGGGAACCTACAATGAGCAGTTCTTC	CATSFLAGTYNEQFF
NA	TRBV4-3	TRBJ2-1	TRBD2	TGCGCCAGCAGCCAAGTAGCGGGGGCCTCCTACAATGAGCAGTTCTTC	CASSQVAGASYNEQFF
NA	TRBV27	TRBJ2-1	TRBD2	TGTGCCAGCTCGGGACTAAGCTCCTACAATGAGCAGTTCTTC	CASSGLSSYNEQFF
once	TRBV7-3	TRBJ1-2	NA	TGTGCCAGCAGCTTAACTAGAACCGTTGATCGTACTAACTATGGCTACACCTTC	CASSLTRTVDRTNYGYTF
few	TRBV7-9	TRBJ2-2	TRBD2	TGTGCCAGCAGCCCCCCGGCTAGCGGGGGGCTCGTCACCGGGGAGCTGTTTTTT	CASSPPASGGLVTGELFF
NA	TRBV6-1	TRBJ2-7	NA	TGTGCCAGCAGTGAAAGAGGAGACTTGGAGCAGTACTTC	CASSERGDLEQYF
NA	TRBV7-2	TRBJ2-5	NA	TGTGCCAGCAGCTCTCAGGGTCTGCGGGAGACCCAGTACTTC	CASSSQGLRETQYF
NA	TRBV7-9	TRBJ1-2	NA	TGTGCCAGCAGCAAAGGGGCAGGGGTCAGGGAAAACTATGGCTACACCTTC	CASSKGAGVRENYGYTF
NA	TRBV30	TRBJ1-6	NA	TGTGCCTGGAAGAGGTCTAATTCACCCCTCCACTTT	CAWKRSNSPLHF
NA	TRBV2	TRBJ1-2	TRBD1	TGTGCCAGCAGTATCAGGGGGCCCGGGTATGGCTACACCTTC	CASSIRGPGYGYTF
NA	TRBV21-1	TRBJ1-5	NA	TGTGCCAGCAGCAAAGCAGTTGGGGGGATTCAGCCCCAGCATTTT	CASSKAVGGIQPQHF
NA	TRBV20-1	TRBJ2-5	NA	TGCAGTGCTAGTGATACCCTACAAGAGACCCAGTACTTC	CSASDTLQETQYF
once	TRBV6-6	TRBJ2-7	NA	TGTGCCAGCAGTTTAGACTATTCTGCCTCCTACGAGCAGTACTTC	CASSLDYSASYEQYF
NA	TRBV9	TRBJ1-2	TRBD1	TGTGCCAGCAGCGGGGGCGGAGGGGGCGGATATGGCTACACCTTC	CASSGGGGGGYGYTF
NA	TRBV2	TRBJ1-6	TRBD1	TGTGCCAGCAGTGCGGACAGGGGTTCTTCTTCACCCCTCCACTTT	CASSADRGSSSPLHF
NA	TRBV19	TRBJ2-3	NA	TGTGCCAGTAGTCCGAGTCAGGGCACAGATACGCAGTATTTT	CASSPSQGTDTQYF
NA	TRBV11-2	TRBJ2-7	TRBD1	TGTGCCAGCAGCTCGCGGGACAGGGGGCAATACGAGCAGTACTTC	CASSSRDRGQYEQYF
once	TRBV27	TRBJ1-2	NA	TGTGCCAGCAGTCCCTGGCCGTCTCGAGGCTATGGCTACACCTTC	CASSPWPSRGYGYTF
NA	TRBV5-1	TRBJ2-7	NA	TGCGCCAGCAGCTTACAGGGAATCAACGAGCAGTACTTC	CASSLQGINEQYF
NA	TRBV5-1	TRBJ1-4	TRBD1	TGCGCCAGCAGCGCCGGGACAGACGGCGGTGAAAAACTGTTTTTT	CASSAGTDGGEKLFF
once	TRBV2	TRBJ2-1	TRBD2	TGTGCCAGCAGTGAACCGACTAGCTTCGAGAACAATGAGCAGTTCTTC	CASSEPTSFENNEQFF
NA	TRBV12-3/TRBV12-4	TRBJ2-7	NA	TGTGCCAGCAGTTACAGGATTTCCTACGAGCAGTACTTC	CASSYRISYEQYF